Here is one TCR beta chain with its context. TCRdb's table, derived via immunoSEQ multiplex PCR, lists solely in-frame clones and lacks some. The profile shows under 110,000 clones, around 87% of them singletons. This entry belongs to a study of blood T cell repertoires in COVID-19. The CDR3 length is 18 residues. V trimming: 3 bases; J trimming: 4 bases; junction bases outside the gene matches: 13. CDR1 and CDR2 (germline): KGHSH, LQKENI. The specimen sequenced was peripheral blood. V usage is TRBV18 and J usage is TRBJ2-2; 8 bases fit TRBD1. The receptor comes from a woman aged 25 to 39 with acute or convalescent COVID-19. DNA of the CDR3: TGTGCCAGCTCACCCGGACAGGGAGTTGCCAAATCCACCGGGGAGCTGTTTTTT. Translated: CASSPGQGVAKSTGELFF.